One sample yielded the 32 T cell receptor beta chains listed below, sequenced in a study of blood T cell repertoires in COVID-19. Here immunoSEQ multiplex PCR was the method, and the copy in TCRdb shows in-frame clones only, minus some. The top ten hold around 20% of the sample, which has approximately 200,000 clones, around 85% seen once. Material for sequencing was PBMCs or T cells enriched from blood (not recorded which). All receptors derive from a man aged 35-49 years who had recovered from COVID-19.

The chain is built from TRBV2 and TRBJ2-2, with D possibly TRBD1 on 6 matching bases. Trimming shortened V by 6 bases and J by 0 bases, and 8 bases separated the two germline ends. The CDR3 sequence is 14 residues long. Per the germline V gene, CDR1 is SNHLY and CDR2 is FYNNEI. CDR3 nucleotides: TGTGCCAGCAGAGGACAGCCGAACACCGGGGAGCTGTTTTTT. Translated, it gives CASRGQPNTGELFF.

The rearrangement joins TRBV6-6 to TRBJ2-3; TRBD2 agrees at 15 bases. In germline, CDR1 is MNHNY, CDR2 SVGAGI (reference sequence). The V segment lost 6 bases and the J segment 2 bases; nucleotides outside the gene matches: 15. The CDR3 spans 20 residues. The CDR3 here is CASSYVYEGLAGGPTDTQYF. DNA of the CDR3: TGTGCCAGCAGCTATGTTTATGAGGGACTAGCGGGAGGTCCCACAGATACGCAGTATTTT.

The CDR3 reads CASSPDGTSGRSYNEQFF. The CDR3 nucleotides read TGTGCCAGCAGCCCAGACGGGACTAGCGGACGCTCCTACAATGAGCAGTTCTTC. The V gene is TRBV7-9, the J gene TRBJ2-1, with 11 positions matching TRBD2. V lost 5 bases and J lost 0; bases outside the gene matches: 9. The CDR3 runs 18 residues. The germline V gene has CDR1 SEHNR and CDR2 FQNEAQ (reference sequence).

This clone was counted once. The chain recombines TRBV18 with TRBJ2-1; 9 bases match TRBD1. The V segment lost 3 bases and the J segment 1 base; nucleotides outside the gene matches: 4. Germline V lookup: CDR1 KGHSH, CDR2 LQKENI. This CDR3 contains 16 residues. Written as DNA, the CDR3 is TGTGCCAGCTCACCTTACGGACAGGGGTCCTACAATGAGCAGTTCTTC. Protein: CASSPYGQGSYNEQFF.

The rearrangement uses TRBV28 and TRBJ2-5; possible D gene TRBD1, 5 bases. V was cut by 5 bases and J by 4 bases, with 14 bases left in between. The CDR3 runs to 14 residues. Germline lookup yields CDR1 MDHEN and CDR2 SYDVKM. The CDR3 here is CASSPTGQVETQYF. CDR3 coding DNA: TGTGCCAGCAGTCCCACAGGACAAGTAGAGACCCAGTACTTC.

The chain has TRBV7-8 and TRBJ1-6; no definite D call. The CDR3 contains 12 residues. The germline V and J ends were trimmed by 5 bases and 10 bases, with 9 bases remaining between them. CDR1 is SGHVS and CDR2 is FQNEAQ in the germline V gene. The CDR3 nucleotides read TGTGCCAGCAGCCCTTTCGGGTCACCCCTCCACTTT. Amino acids: CASSPFGSPLHF.

The table lists this clone with a few counts. This chain links TRBV11-2 with TRBJ2-7; 8 bases are shared with TRBD2. This CDR3 region has 12 residues. With 1 base clipped from V and 10 bases from J, the junction kept 3 bases outside the gene matches. Germline V lookup: CDR1 SGHAT, CDR2 FQNNGV. The CDR3 DNA is TGTGCCAGCAGCTTAGCGGGAGGGCATCAGTACTTC. This translates into CASSLAGGHQYF.

The chain recombines TRBV10-3 with TRBJ2-5, with 8 bases identical to TRBD1. The CDR3 consists of 15 residues. Germline loops: CDR1 ENHRY, CDR2 SYGVKD. V shed 6 bases, J shed 4 bases, and the junction held 10 bases outside the gene matches. This CDR3 reads CAIRESTGVGETQYF. The DNA for the CDR3 is TGTGCCATCAGGGAATCGACAGGGGTGGGAGAGACCCAGTACTTC.

This clone appeared once. This rearrangement joins TRBV25-1 to TRBJ1-5; D uncertain. The CDR3 loop spans 14 amino acids. Trimming took 3 bases from V and 3 from J, leaving 9 bases between them. Germline CDR1 reads MGHDK; CDR2 reads SYGVNS. CDR3 residues: CASSDGLPNQPQHF. The CDR3 DNA follows: TGTGCCAGCAGTGATGGACTCCCCAATCAGCCCCAGCATTTT.

The J gene is TRBJ2-7, the V gene TRBV6-1, with D uncertain. Per germline, CDR1 MNHNS and CDR2 SASEGT. V was trimmed by 0 bases and J by 3 bases, leaving 9 bases between them. The CDR3 runs to 14 residues. The CDR3 nucleotides read TGTGCCAGCAGTGAAGCGCCTCAGCGCTACGAGCAGTACTTC. Translating gives CASSEAPQRYEQYF.

The chain couples TRBV19 to TRBJ2-7, with D perhaps TRBD2 (5 bases). Germline V gives CDR1 LNHDA, CDR2 SQIVND (reference sequence). The CDR3 loop spans 13 amino acids. Trimming removed 7 bases from V and 7 bases from J, with 17 bases in between. This CDR3 is CASIRGGVEEQYF. In DNA, the CDR3 is TGTGCCAGTATACGGGGTGGCGTTGAAGAGCAGTACTTC.

The chain couples TRBV5-4 to TRBJ1-2; the D gene is possibly TRBD1 (5 bases). The CDR3 is 12 amino acids. The germline V and J ends were trimmed by 5 bases and 6 bases, with 11 bases remaining between them. The V gene's germline CDR1 is SGHNT and CDR2 YYREEE (reference sequence). Here the CDR3 DNA reads TGTGCCAGCAGTTGGGGGGGGAATGGCTACACCTTC. This sequence encodes CASSWGGNGYTF.

This clone was recorded a few times. The gene calls are TRBV6-5 and TRBJ2-2; D not resolved. Trimming cost V 4 bases and J 3 bases, with 12 bases left between them. CDR3 length equals 15 residues. Germline V lookup: CDR1 MNHEY, CDR2 SVGAGI. The CDR3 nucleotides read TGTGCCAGCAGTTTTTACTCCATGGACACCGGGGAGCTGTTTTTT. As protein: CASSFYSMDTGELFF.

The chain has TRBV9 and TRBJ2-7, with 12 positions matching TRBD2. This CDR3 spans 15 amino acids. Unmatched junction bases numbered 7, after V lost 4 bases and J lost 5 bases. The germline gives CDR1 SGDLS, CDR2 YYNGEE. The CDR3 protein is CASSRLAGVGNEQYF. CDR3 coding DNA: TGTGCCAGCAGCAGACTAGCGGGAGTGGGAAACGAGCAGTACTTC.

The rearrangement links TRBV11-3 to TRBJ2-7; no clear D gene. Germline V gives CDR1 SGHNT, CDR2 YENEEA. V lost 1 base to trimming and J lost 1 base, with 11 bases between them. The CDR3 sequence is 15 residues long. CDR3 protein: CASSLGATLSYEQYF. CDR3 nucleotide sequence: TGTGCCAGCAGCTTAGGGGCGACCTTGTCCTACGAGCAGTACTTC.

This chain uses TRBV27 with TRBJ1-2; TRBD1 aligns across 9 bases. The CDR3 spans 15 residues. The germline V gene has CDR1 MNHEY and CDR2 SMNVEV (reference sequence). V lost 8 bases and J lost 7; bases outside the gene matches: 14. The CDR3 reads CASCTGGDPGRGYTF. In DNA form, the CDR3 reads TGTGCCAGCTGTACAGGGGGCGATCCTGGCCGTGGCTACACCTTC.

This chain joins TRBV7-3 and TRBJ2-1; the match to TRBD1 covers 10 bases. From germline, CDR1 is SGHTA and CDR2 FQGTGA. This CDR3 has 17 residues. J lost 5 bases, V lost 8 bases, and 15 bases had no gene match. This chain's CDR3 is CASQRGGGQGRNNEQFF. The CDR3 nucleotides read TGTGCCAGCCAAAGGGGAGGGGGACAGGGGCGGAACAATGAGCAGTTCTTC.

J is TRBJ2-1 and V is TRBV3-1 (or the pseudogene TRBV3-2); possible D gene TRBD2, 6 bases. Between the trimmed V and J ends, which lost 2 bases and 4 bases, there was a span of 12 bases. CDR3 length: 15 amino acids. Germline CDR1 reads LGHDT; CDR2 reads YNNKEL (reference sequence). The CDR3 is CASSQPGVGYNEQFF. The CDR3 nucleotides read TGTGCCAGCAGCCAACCGGGAGTGGGGTACAATGAGCAGTTCTTC.

This chain links TRBV5-1 with TRBJ2-1; TRBD1 matches at 9 bases. The junction had 1 base not matched to a gene; V was cut back by 1 base and J by 2 bases. Germline assignment: CDR1 SGHRS and CDR2 YFSETQ. The length of the CDR3 is 15 residues. This CDR3 is CASSLTGGPYNEQFF. In DNA, the CDR3 is TGCGCCAGCAGCTTGACAGGGGGCCCCTACAATGAGCAGTTCTTC. The variable domain in full, with the rest retrieved from reference TRBV5-1 and TRBJ2-1, is KAGVTQTPRYLIKTRGQQVTLSCSPISGHRSVSWYQQTPGQGLQFLFEYFSETQRNKGNFPGRFSGRQFSNSRSEMNVSTLELGDSALYLCASSLTGGPYNEQFFGPGTRLTVL.

J is TRBJ2-6 and V is TRBV5-1, with D perhaps TRBD2 (6 bases). CDR3 length: 13 residues. The germline V and J ends were trimmed by 7 bases and 2 bases, with 7 bases remaining between them. Germline V CDR1 and CDR2: SGHRS, YFSETQ. The CDR3 region has the DNA TGCGCCAGCGGGAGGACTGGGGCCAACGTCCTGACTTTC. This translates into CASGRTGANVLTF. Filled out from reference TRBV5-1 and TRBJ2-6, the complete variable domain reads KAGVTQTPRYLIKTRGQQVTLSCSPISGHRSVSWYQQTPGQGLQFLFEYFSETQRNKGNFPGRFSGRQFSNSRSEMNVSTLELGDSALYLCASGRTGANVLTFGAGSRLTVL.

V gene TRBV1 combines with J gene TRBJ2-1; TRBD2, the D gene given by the table, was not confirmed from the DNA. TRBV1 is marked as a pseudogene. The CDR3 extends over 14 amino acids. The CDR3 nucleotides read TGCACCAGCAGCCAAGGACTGGAACGCAATGAGCAGTTCTTC. As protein: CTSSQGLERNEQFF.

This sequence joins TRBV5-8 and TRBJ2-7, with TRBD2 matching 8 bases. CDR3 length equals 13 residues. Trimming took 2 bases from V and 6 from J; bases not matched to a gene: 4. The germline V gene has CDR1 SGHTS and CDR2 YDEGEE. This chain's CDR3 is CASSFSGRVEQYF. CDR3 nucleotide sequence: TGTGCCAGCAGCTTCAGCGGGAGAGTCGAGCAGTACTTC.

The CDR3 protein is CASSVERHPRSGNTIYF. In nucleotides, the CDR3 is TGTGCCAGCAGCGTAGAGAGGCACCCACGCTCTGGAAACACCATATATTTT. The chain links TRBV9 to TRBJ1-3; D is uncertain. The length of the CDR3 is 17 residues. The V end was cut by 0 bases, the J end by 0 bases, with 13 bases between. Germline CDR1 is SGDLS and CDR2 is YYNGEE.

This clone has only one observation. This sequence joins TRBV29-1 and TRBJ2-3; TRBD2 is a possible D gene (5 bases). The CDR3 is made up of 15 amino acids. Germline loops: CDR1 SQVTM, CDR2 ANQGSEA. Between the trimmed V and J ends, which lost 4 bases and 0 bases, there was a span of 14 bases. This chain's CDR3 is CSVVGGATSTDTQYF. In DNA form, the CDR3 reads TGCAGCGTTGTAGGAGGAGCCACTAGCACAGATACGCAGTATTTT.

This chain connects TRBV5-8 to TRBJ1-3; the D is unclear. Germline V lookup: CDR1 SGHTS, CDR2 YDEGEE. The CDR3 is 16 amino acids. V lost 6 bases, J lost 0 bases, and 16 bases lay in between. In DNA, the CDR3 is TGTGCCAGCATCTTAATGCGGGGTCACTCTGGAAACACCATATATTTT. It translates to CASILMRGHSGNTIYF. The variable domain in full, with the rest retrieved from reference TRBV5-8 and TRBJ1-3, is EAGVTQSPTHLIKTRGQQATLRCSPISGHTSVYWYQQALGLGLQFLLWYDEGEERNRGNFPPRFSGRQFPNYSSELNVNALELEDSALYLCASILMRGHSGNTIYFGEGSWLTVV.

The chain combines TRBV11-2 with TRBJ2-7; D gene ambiguous. The CDR3 runs to 14 residues. The ends were cut back, 1 base at V and 2 bases at J, with 9 bases in the middle. Germline-derived CDR1 and CDR2 are SGHAT and FQNNGV. The CDR3 nucleotides are TGTGCCAGCAGCTTAGCGCTGGCCCCCTACGAGCAGTACTTC. Protein: CASSLALAPYEQYF.

This chain connects TRBV5-1 to TRBJ2-7; perhaps TRBD1 as D (5 bases). Germline loops: CDR1 SGHRS, CDR2 YFSETQ. The CDR3 is 16 amino acids. V was shortened by 4 bases and J by 3 bases, with 20 bases between the two germline ends. The CDR3: CASSPPATGNIYEQYF. Written as DNA, the CDR3 is TGCGCCAGCAGCCCACCAGCCACAGGAAATATCTACGAGCAGTACTTC.

J is TRBJ2-7 and V is TRBV7-9; D is perhaps TRBD2 (6 bases). The germline gives CDR1 SEHNR, CDR2 FQNEAQ (reference sequence). V was trimmed by 5 bases and J by 2 bases, leaving 16 bases between them. This CDR3 is built from 15 residues. CDR3 in DNA: TGTGCCAGCAGCCCGCGGGACGGCCGAACCTACGAGCAGTACTTC. Translating it yields CASSPRDGRTYEQYF.

The genes are TRBV5-1 and TRBJ2-7, with 10 nucleotides matching TRBD2. Germline loops: CDR1 SGHRS, CDR2 YFSETQ. With 0 bases clipped from V and 3 bases from J, the junction kept 3 bases outside the gene matches. The CDR3 extends over 15 amino acids. The DNA for the CDR3 is TGCGCCAGCAGCTTGGGACTAGCGGGTCGCTACGAGCAGTACTTC. Translating it yields CASSLGLAGRYEQYF.

The chain has TRBV18 and TRBJ2-7, with 10 bases matching TRBD1. CDR1 is KGHSH, CDR2 LQKENI, per germline. Unmatched junction bases numbered 5, after V lost 4 bases and J lost 5 bases. CDR3 size: 14 residues. The CDR3 coding sequence is TGTGCCAGCTCACAAAGACAGGGGGCGGACGAGCAGTACTTC. This translates into CASSQRQGADEQYF.

The chain links TRBV9 to TRBJ1-2; 8 nucleotides match TRBD1. J gave up 5 bases and V 3 bases, and 9 bases lay outside the gene matches. The CDR3 sequence is 15 residues long. CDR1 and CDR2 (germline): SGDLS, YYNGEE. The CDR3 sequence: CASSGPGQAFYGYTF. CDR3 bases: TGTGCCAGCAGCGGACCGGGACAGGCGTTTTATGGCTACACCTTC. Variable domain in full (rest from reference TRBV9 and TRBJ1-2): DSGVTQTPKHLITATGQRVTLRCSPRSGDLSVYWYQQSLDQGLQFLIQYYNGEERAKGNILERFSAQQFPDLHSELNLSSLELGDSALYFCASSGPGQAFYGYTFGSGTRLTVV.

This clone appeared a single time. The chain joins TRBV5-4 to TRBJ2-1; TRBD2 aligns across 7 bases. CDR1 is SGHNT and CDR2 is YYREEE in the germline V gene (reference sequence). There are 16 residues in the CDR3. J was trimmed by 5 bases and V by 4 bases; bases with no gene match: 12. The DNA of the CDR3 is TGTGCCAGCAGCGGAAGAGCGGGATTCGGTGACAATGAGCAGTTCTTC. It translates to CASSGRAGFGDNEQFF.